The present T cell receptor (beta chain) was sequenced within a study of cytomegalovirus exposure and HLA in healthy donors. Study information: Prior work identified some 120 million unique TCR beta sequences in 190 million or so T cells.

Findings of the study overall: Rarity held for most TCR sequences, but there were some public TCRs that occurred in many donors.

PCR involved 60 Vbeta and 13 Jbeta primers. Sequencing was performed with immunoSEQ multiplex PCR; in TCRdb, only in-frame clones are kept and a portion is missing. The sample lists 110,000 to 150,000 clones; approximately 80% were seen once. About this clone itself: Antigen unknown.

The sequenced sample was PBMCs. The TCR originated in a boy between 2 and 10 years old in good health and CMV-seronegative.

As DNA, the CDR3 is TGCGCCAGCAGCTTGGTCTGGACAGGGGATACCACTGAAGCTTTCTTT. Its protein is CASSLVWTGDTTEAFF. V is TRBV5-1 and J is TRBJ1-1; 9 bases are shared with TRBD1. Trimming at V came to 0 bases and at J to 4 bases, leaving 7 bases not matched to a gene. The CDR3 is made up of 16 amino acids. Germline V gene sequence: CDR1 SGHRS, CDR2 YFSETQ.